Listed below are T cell receptor beta chains from one sample, sequenced in a study of cytomegalovirus exposure and HLA in healthy donors. The repertoire was sequenced with immunoSEQ multiplex PCR; TCRdb's copy has only in-frame clones and lacks some. Of around 200,000 clones listed, about 86% are singletons. Material: PBMCs. These receptors originate from a woman in her twenties or thirties in good health and CMV-seronegative. The CDR3 runs from the conserved cysteine through the conserved F or W. Each record gives: V gene, clone size, J gene, D gene, CDR3 protein, CDR3 DNA. The D gene is left open where the match is weak. Clone size, where shown, is once, few, many, or a class for clones that have expanded.

>TRBV27|NA|TRBJ2-2|NA
CASCRDLQFGELFF
TGTGCCAGCTGCCGGGACTTACAGTTCGGGGAGCTGTTTTTT
>TRBV5-1|NA|TRBJ2-3|TRBD2
CASSFNSGGATDTQYF
TGCGCCAGCAGCTTTAATAGCGGGGGGGCGACAGATACGCAGTATTTT
>TRBV2|NA|TRBJ2-1|NA
CASSEWRALRRNEQFF
TGTGCCAGCAGTGAATGGAGGGCGTTAAGAAGGAATGAGCAGTTCTTC
>TRBV15|NA|TRBJ2-1|TRBD2
CATSGSAGAITDEQFF
TGTGCCACCAGCGGCTCAGCGGGAGCGATTACGGATGAGCAGTTCTTC
>TRBV7-3|few|TRBJ2-3|TRBD2
CASSLAGGQDTQYF
TGTGCCAGCAGCTTAGCGGGGGGGCAAGATACGCAGTATTTT
>TRBV7-7|NA|TRBJ2-1|TRBD2
CASSPLRAGGGGEQFF
TGTGCTAGCAGCCCCCTAAGGGCGGGAGGGGGGGGTGAGCAGTTCTTC
>TRBV6-1|NA|TRBJ2-3|NA
CASIRHPRVTDTQYF
TGTGCCAGCATCAGACACCCCAGAGTCACAGATACGCAGTATTTT
>TRBV4-1|NA|TRBJ2-1|TRBD2
CASSHQTSGRVGEQFF
TGCGCCAGCAGCCACCAGACTAGCGGGAGAGTAGGTGAGCAGTTCTTC
>TRBV9|NA|TRBJ2-3|TRBD1
CASSGGQGGADTQYF
TGTGCCAGCAGCGGAGGACAGGGTGGGGCAGATACGCAGTATTTT
>TRBV5-1|NA|TRBJ2-2|NA
CASSHPNRDGELFF
TGCGCCAGCAGCCACCCGAACAGGGATGGGGAGCTGTTTTTT
>TRBV7-2|NA|TRBJ2-7|NA
CASTPRELGGEQYF
TGTGCCAGCACCCCAAGGGAGCTGGGGGGCGAGCAGTACTTC
>TRBV27|NA|TRBJ2-7|TRBD2
CASSRSSGSRGEQYF
TGTGCCAGCAGTAGGTCTAGCGGGAGTCGGGGCGAGCAGTACTTC